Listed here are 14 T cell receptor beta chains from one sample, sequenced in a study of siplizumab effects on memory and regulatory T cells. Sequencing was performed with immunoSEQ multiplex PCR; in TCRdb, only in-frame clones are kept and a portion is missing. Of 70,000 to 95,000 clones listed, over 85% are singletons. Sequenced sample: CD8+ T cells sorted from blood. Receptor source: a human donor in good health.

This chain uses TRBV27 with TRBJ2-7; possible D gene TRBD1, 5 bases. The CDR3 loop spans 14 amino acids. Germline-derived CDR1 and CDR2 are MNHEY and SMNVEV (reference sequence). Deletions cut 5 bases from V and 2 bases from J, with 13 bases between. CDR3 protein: CASSPRTSPYEQYF. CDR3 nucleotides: TGTGCCAGCAGTCCCCGGACAAGCCCCTACGAGCAGTACTTC.

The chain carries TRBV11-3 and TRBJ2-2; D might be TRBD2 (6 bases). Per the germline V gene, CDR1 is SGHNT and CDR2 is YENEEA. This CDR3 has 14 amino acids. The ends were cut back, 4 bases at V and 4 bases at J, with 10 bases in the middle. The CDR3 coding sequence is TGTGCCAGCAGCTCGGGACTCCTCACCGGGGAGCTGTTTTTT. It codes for CASSSGLLTGELFF.

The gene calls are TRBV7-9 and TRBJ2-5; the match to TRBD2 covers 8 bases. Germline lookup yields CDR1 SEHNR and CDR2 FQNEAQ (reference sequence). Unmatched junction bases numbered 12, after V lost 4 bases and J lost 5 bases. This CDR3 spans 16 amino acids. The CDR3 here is CASSWNPGLVGETQYF. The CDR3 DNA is TGTGCCAGCAGCTGGAACCCGGGACTAGTGGGCGAGACCCAGTACTTC.

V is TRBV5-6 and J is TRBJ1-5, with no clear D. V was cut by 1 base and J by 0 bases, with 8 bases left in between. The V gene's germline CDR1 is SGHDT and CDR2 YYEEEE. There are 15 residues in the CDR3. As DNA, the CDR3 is TGTGCCAGCAGCTTGCGCGCGTATAGCAATCAGCCCCAGCATTTT. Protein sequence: CASSLRAYSNQPQHF.

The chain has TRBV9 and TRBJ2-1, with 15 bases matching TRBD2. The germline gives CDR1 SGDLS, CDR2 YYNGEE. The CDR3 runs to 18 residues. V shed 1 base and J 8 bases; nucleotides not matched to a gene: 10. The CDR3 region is CASSVRTSGRGSRDEQFF. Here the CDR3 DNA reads TGTGCCAGCAGCGTACGGACTAGCGGGAGGGGAAGTAGAGATGAGCAGTTCTTC.

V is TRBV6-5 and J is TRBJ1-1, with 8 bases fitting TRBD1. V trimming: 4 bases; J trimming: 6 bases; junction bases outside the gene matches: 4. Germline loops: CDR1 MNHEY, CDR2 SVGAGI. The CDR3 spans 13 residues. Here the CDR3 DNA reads TGTGCCAGCAGTTCGACAGGGGCGGCTGAAGCTTTCTTT. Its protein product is CASSSTGAAEAFF.

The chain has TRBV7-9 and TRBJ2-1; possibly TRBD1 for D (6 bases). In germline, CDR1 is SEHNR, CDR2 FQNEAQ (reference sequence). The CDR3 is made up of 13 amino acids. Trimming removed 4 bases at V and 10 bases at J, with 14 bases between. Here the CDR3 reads CASSSDQGREQFF. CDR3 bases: TGTGCCAGCAGCTCGGACCAGGGGAGAGAGCAGTTCTTC.

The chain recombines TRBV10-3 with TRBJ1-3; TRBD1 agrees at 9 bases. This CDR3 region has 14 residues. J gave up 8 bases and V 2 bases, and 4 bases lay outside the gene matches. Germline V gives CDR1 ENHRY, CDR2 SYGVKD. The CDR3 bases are TGTGCCATCAGTGAGGAGGACAGGGGAGACACCATATATTTT. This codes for CAISEEDRGDTIYF.

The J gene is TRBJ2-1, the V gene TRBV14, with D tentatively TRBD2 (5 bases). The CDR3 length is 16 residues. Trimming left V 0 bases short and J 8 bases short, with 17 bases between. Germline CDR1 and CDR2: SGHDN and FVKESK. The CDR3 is CASSQEAGGQWDEQFF. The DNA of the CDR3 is TGTGCCAGCAGCCAAGAGGCAGGAGGCCAGTGGGATGAGCAGTTCTTC.

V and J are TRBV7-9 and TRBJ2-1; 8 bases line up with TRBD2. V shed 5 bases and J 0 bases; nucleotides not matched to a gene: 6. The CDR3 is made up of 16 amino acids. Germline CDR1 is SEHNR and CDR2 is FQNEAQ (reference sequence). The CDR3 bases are TGTGCCAGCAGCCCGGGTCTAGCGGGCTCCTACAATGAGCAGTTCTTC. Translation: CASSPGLAGSYNEQFF. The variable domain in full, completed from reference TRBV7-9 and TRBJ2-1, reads DTGVSQNPRHKITKRGQNVTFRCDPISEHNRLYWYRQTLGQGPEFLTYFQNEAQLEKSRLLSDRFSAERPKGSFSTLEIQRTEQGDSAMYLCASSPGLAGSYNEQFFGPGTRLTVL.

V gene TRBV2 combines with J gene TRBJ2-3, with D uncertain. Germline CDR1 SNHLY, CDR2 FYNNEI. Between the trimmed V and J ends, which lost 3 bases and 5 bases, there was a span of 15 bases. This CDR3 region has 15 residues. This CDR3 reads CASSEVSEAVDTQYF. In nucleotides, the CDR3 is TGTGCCAGCAGTGAGGTGTCCGAGGCAGTAGATACGCAGTATTTT.

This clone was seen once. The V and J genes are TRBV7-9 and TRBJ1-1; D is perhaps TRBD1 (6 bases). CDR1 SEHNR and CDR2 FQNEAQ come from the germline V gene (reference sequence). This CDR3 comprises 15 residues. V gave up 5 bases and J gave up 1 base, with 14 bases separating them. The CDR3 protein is CASSVQGSGNTEAFF. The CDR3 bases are TGTGCCAGCAGCGTACAGGGTTCGGGGAACACTGAAGCTTTCTTT.

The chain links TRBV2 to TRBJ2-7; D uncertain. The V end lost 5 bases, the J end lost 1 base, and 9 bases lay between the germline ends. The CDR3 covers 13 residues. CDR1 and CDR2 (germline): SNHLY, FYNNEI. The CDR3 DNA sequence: TGTGCCAGCAGTTTCGGGTTTTCCTACGAGCAGTACTTC. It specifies CASSFGFSYEQYF. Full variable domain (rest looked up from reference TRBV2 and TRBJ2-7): EPEVTQTPSHQVTQMGQEVILRCVPISNHLYFYWYRQILGQKVEFLVSFYNNEISEKSEIFDDQFSVERPDGSNFTLKIRSTKLEDSAMYFCASSFGFSYEQYFGPGTRLTVT.

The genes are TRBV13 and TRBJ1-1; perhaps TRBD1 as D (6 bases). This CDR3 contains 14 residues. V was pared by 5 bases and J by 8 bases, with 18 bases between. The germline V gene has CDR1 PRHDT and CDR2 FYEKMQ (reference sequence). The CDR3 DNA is TGTGCCAGCAGCGAAAGGACCGAGGGGGGAGAAGCTTTCTTT. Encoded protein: CASSERTEGGEAFF. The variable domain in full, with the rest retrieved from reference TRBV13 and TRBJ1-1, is AAGVIQSPRHLIKEKRETATLKCYPIPRHDTVYWYQQGPGQDPQFLISFYEKMQSDKGSIPDRFSAQQFSDYHSELNMSSLELGDSALYFCASSERTEGGEAFFGQGTRLTVV.